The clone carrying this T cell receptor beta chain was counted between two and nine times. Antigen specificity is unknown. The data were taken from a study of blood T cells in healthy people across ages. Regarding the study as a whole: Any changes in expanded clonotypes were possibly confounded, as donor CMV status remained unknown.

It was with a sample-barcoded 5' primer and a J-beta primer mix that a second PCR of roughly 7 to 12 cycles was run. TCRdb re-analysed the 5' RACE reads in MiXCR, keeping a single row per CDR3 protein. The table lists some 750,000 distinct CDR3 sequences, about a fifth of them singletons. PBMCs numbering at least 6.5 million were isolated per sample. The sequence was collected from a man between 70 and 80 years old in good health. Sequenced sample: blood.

CDR3 sequence reads: CASSLVSVMGGRETQYF. The CDR3 nucleotides read TGTGCCAGCAGCTTAGTCTCCGTCATGGGGGGCCGGGAGACCCAGTACTTC. The gene calls are TRBV11-2 and TRBJ2-1; D tentatively fits TRBD1 or TRBD2 (6 bases each). The J call may be wrong; the DNA end is better matched by TRBJ2-5. This CDR3 has 17 amino acids. Per the germline V gene, CDR1 is SGHAT and CDR2 is FQNNGV.